In this sample, the clone carrying this TCR beta chain turned up a few times. This record comes from a study of beta chain features in type 1 diabetes. This CDR3 contains 13 residues. V dropped 0 bases and J dropped 4 bases, with 5 bases sitting between them. Germline CDR1 is LGHNA and CDR2 is YNFKEQ. What was sequenced were expressed TCRB transcripts, since all of the isolated RNA had been reverse transcribed. The assay was immunoSEQ multiplex PCR, and TCRdb's table has in-frame clones only and misses some. In the table there are 600,000 to 650,000 clones, 15% of which are singletons. The sequenced material came from naive CD4+ T cells from blood. V gene TRBV4-2 combines with J gene TRBJ2-3; D is ambiguous. The TCR comes from a man aged 18 to 29 in good health. As DNA, the CDR3 is TGTGCCAGCAGCCAAGAGGCCGCAGATACGCAGTATTTT. Translated, it gives CASSQEAADTQYF.